Listed below are T cell receptor beta chains from one sample, sequenced in a study of neoadjuvant anti-PD-1 for oral cavity cancer. Clones were sequenced by immunoSEQ multiplex PCR, and TCRdb holds only the in-frame ones, with some missing. The sample lists more than 10,000 clones, about 65% occurring once. This sample comprised PBMCs, obtained before nivolumab (anti-PD-1) treatment. The receptors were sampled from a person aged 35-80 years with oral cavity squamous cell carcinoma. CDR3s include the opening cysteine and the closing phenylalanine or tryptophan. A D gene is named only where the DNA matches it firmly. The size of a clone is reported for some rows only, either as once, few or many, or as a class for expanded clones.

NA,TRBV7-3,TRBD2,TRBJ2-2,TGTGCCAGCAGCTCCCCCAGCGGGAGCAGAACCGGGGAGCTGTTTTTT,CASSSPSGSRTGELFF
once,TRBV11-2,NA,TRBJ2-7,TGTGCCAGCAGCTCATCCGGGGGCTCACCTTTGGTGCAGTACTTC,CASSSSGGSPLVQYF
once,TRBV7-2,NA,TRBJ2-2,TGTGCCAGCAGCCCGGCGGGGAGGTACCCCGGGGAGCTGTTTTTT,CASSPAGRYPGELFF
NA,TRBV27,TRBD2,TRBJ2-7,TGTGCCAGCAGTCCTAGCGGGGGCTCCTACGAGCAGTACTTC,CASSPSGGSYEQYF
NA,TRBV7-6,NA,TRBJ1-6,TGTGCCAGCAGCTTAAGGGTCACCGGGACGGGGGCTCGATCACCCCTCCACTTT,CASSLRVTGTGARSPLHF
NA,TRBV9,NA,TRBJ2-1,TGTGCCAGCAGCACAGGACTTGCAGACAATGAGCAGTTCTTC,CASSTGLADNEQFF
NA,TRBV9,NA,TRBJ2-1,TGTGCCAGCAGCTTTAGACAGAACAATGAGCAGTTCTTC,CASSFRQNNEQFF
NA,TRBV14,TRBD2,TRBJ2-1,TGTGCCAGCAGCCCTAGCGGGGGGGCCGGTAATGAGCAGTTCTTC,CASSPSGGAGNEQFF
NA,TRBV2,TRBD2,TRBJ2-1,TGTGCCAGCAGTGTAGCGGGAGGGCGGTACAATGAGCAGTTCTTC,CASSVAGGRYNEQFF
NA,TRBV19,NA,TRBJ2-1,TGTGCCAGTAGTATAGCCCAATCTCCCCCCTACAATGAGCAGTTCTTC,CASSIAQSPPYNEQFF
NA,TRBV7-3,TRBD1,TRBJ1-2,TGTGCCAGCAGCTTAACTGGTCGGACAGGGGGGGACTATGGCTACACCTTC,CASSLTGRTGGDYGYTF
NA,TRBV11-2,NA,TRBJ2-7,TGTGCCAGCAGCTTAGGACTATGGGACGGTAGCTCCTACGAGCAGTACTTC,CASSLGLWDGSSYEQYF
NA,TRBV7-3,TRBD1,TRBJ2-1,TGTGCCAGCAGCCGACAGGGGGCTTCCTACAATGAGCAGTTCTTC,CASSRQGASYNEQFF
NA,TRBV5-6,NA,TRBJ2-7,TGTGCCAGCACCCCACCGTTCGGGGGAAAAGAGGAGCAGTACTTC,CASTPPFGGKEEQYF
NA,TRBV19,NA,TRBJ1-4,TGTGCCAGTGGGCCTAGGACATCAACTAATGAAAAACTGTTTTTT,CASGPRTSTNEKLFF
few,TRBV30,NA,TRBJ1-6,TGTGCCTGGAGTACCTGGGGGGTAAGCCCACCCCTCCACTTT,CAWSTWGVSPPLHF
NA,TRBV6-4,NA,TRBJ2-2,TGTGCCAGCAGTGAAGAGAAGAACAGGGACACCGGGGAGCTGTTTTTT,CASSEEKNRDTGELFF